This T cell receptor beta chain appears in the sequencing data of a study of blood T cell repertoires in COVID-19. In the study overall: From T cells, B-cell-depleted T cells, or PBMCs came the material, which was cDNA or gDNA.

Sequencing was performed with immunoSEQ multiplex PCR; in TCRdb, only in-frame clones are kept and a portion is missing. The profile shows roughly 190,000 clones, 88% of them singletons. V was clipped by 4 bases and J by 2 bases; unmatched bases: 3. This CDR3 contains 14 residues. Germline V CDR1 and CDR2: LNHDA, SQIVND (reference sequence). The receptor was isolated from a man aged 25 to 40 with acute or convalescent COVID-19. Sample: peripheral blood. V usage is TRBV19 and J usage is TRBJ1-1, with 8 bases that match TRBD1. CDR3 residues: CASSNGQGNTEAFF. The CDR3 bases are TGTGCCAGTAGTAACGGACAGGGTAACACTGAAGCTTTCTTT.